This T cell receptor (beta chain) was observed in a study of yellow fever vaccine responses in identical twins. Study-wide results and limits: Twins reportedly appeared to share part of their vaccine T cell response while keeping part individual.

Trimming shortened V by 2 bases and J by 8 bases, and 9 bases separated the two germline ends. Germline V gene data show CDR1 as ENHRY and CDR2 as SYGVKD. The CDR3 is 12 residues long. TCRdb processed the RT-PCR reads anew with MiXCR; each CDR3 protein has one entry. The sample includes roughly 2,700 distinct CDR3 sequences, roughly nine tenths of them seen just once. This clonotype appeared a few times. Its specificity is unknown. V gene TRBV10-3 combines with J gene TRBJ1-2; no clear D gene. The TCR comes from a female donor who received the yellow fever vaccine. The sample in question was T cells from blood (PBMCs), unsorted or a sorted subset (not recorded which), obtained before or after yellow fever vaccination (not recorded which). The CDR3 is CAISEISEGYTF. In nucleotides, the CDR3 is TGTGCCATCAGTGAGATCAGCGAAGGCTACACCTTC.